These 10 T cell receptor beta chains came from one sample sequenced in a study of T cells after yellow fever vaccination. TCRdb processed the 5' RACE reads anew with MiXCR; each CDR3 protein has one entry. In the table there are hundreds of thousands of distinct CDR3 sequences, 15% to 20% of which are singletons. Here the sequenced sample was PBMCs, taken 15 days after the yellow fever booster vaccination. The source of these receptors is a man in his thirties or forties who received the YFV17D yellow fever vaccine.

The chain combines TRBV15 with TRBJ2-3; 8 bases fit TRBD1. Germline loops: CDR1 LNHNV, CDR2 YYDKDF (reference sequence). After removal of 4 bases from V and 2 bases from J, the junction contained 8 bases not matched to a gene. The CDR3 has 16 amino acids. In DNA, the CDR3 is TGTGCCACCAGCACCCTCGGACAGGGCTCCACAGATACGCAGTATTTT. Translated, it gives CATSTLGQGSTDTQYF.

V and J are TRBV6-1 and TRBJ2-7, with 8 bases matching TRBD2. V was clipped by 7 bases and J by 0 bases; unmatched bases: 11. This CDR3 spans 16 amino acids. CDR1 and CDR2 (germline): MNHNS, SASEGT. CDR3 sequence (DNA): TGTGCCAGCACCCGTTCAGGTAGCGGGAACTCCTACGAGCAGTACTTC. Its protein is CASTRSGSGNSYEQYF.

V gene TRBV5-1 combines with J gene TRBJ1-2; D not resolved. In germline, CDR1 is SGHRS, CDR2 YFSETQ. V lost 0 bases, J lost 1 base, and 10 bases lay in between. The CDR3 spans 15 residues. This chain's CDR3 is CASSLGGLNNYGYTF. The CDR3 nucleotides read TGCGCCAGCAGCTTGGGTGGACTAAATAACTATGGCTACACCTTC.

The chain recombines TRBV5-1 with TRBJ2-1, with no clear D. Trimming shortened V by 5 bases and J by 6 bases, and 12 bases separated the two germline ends. Germline lookup yields CDR1 SGHRS and CDR2 YFSETQ. The CDR3 totals 13 residues. CDR3 in DNA: TGCGCCAGCAGGGCCTTGGACGGCAATGAGCAGTTCTTC. Translating gives CASRALDGNEQFF.

This clonotype came up a few times. This chain uses TRBV20-1 with TRBJ2-1, with 9 bases identical to TRBD2. The CDR3 runs 15 residues. V lost 6 bases and J lost 2; bases outside the gene matches: 8. CDR1 and CDR2 (germline): DFQATT, SNEGSKA (reference sequence). Here the CDR3 DNA reads TGCAGTGCGTATAGCGGGAGAAGGGCCTACAATGAGCAGTTCTTC. As protein: CSAYSGRRAYNEQFF.

V is TRBV6-1 and J is TRBJ2-7; possibly TRBD1 for D (7 bases). This CDR3 has 16 amino acids. Per the germline V gene, CDR1 is MNHNS and CDR2 is SASEGT. V lost 6 bases and J lost 0, with 18 bases in between. The CDR3 bases are TGTGCCAGCAGCAGGGGGAGCGGGCGGTTCTCCTACGAGCAGTACTTC. It is translated as CASSRGSGRFSYEQYF.

This clonotype was counted a few times. The rearrangement joins TRBV20-1 to TRBJ1-1, with a weak D call TRBD1 (6 bases). This CDR3 is 14 amino acids long. With 0 bases removed from V and 0 bases from J, the gap between germline ends came to 8 bases. CDR1 and CDR2 from the germline V gene are DFQATT and SNEGSKA (reference sequence). Here the CDR3 reads CSARDNRVNTEAFF. The CDR3 coding sequence is TGCAGTGCTAGAGATAACAGGGTGAACACTGAAGCTTTCTTT.

This clonotype was recorded a few times. The V gene is TRBV7-3, the J gene TRBJ2-7; a weak D match, TRBD2 (5 bases). Germline values: CDR1 SGHTA, CDR2 FQGTGA. The germline V and J ends were trimmed by 1 base and 7 bases, with 14 bases remaining between them. The CDR3 extends over 14 amino acids. CDR3: CASSLRAPPGEQYF. Written as DNA, the CDR3 is TGTGCCAGCAGCTTAAGGGCTCCCCCGGGGGAGCAGTACTTC.

The chain couples TRBV11-2 to TRBJ2-7; no firm D call. V was cut by 0 bases and J by 4 bases, with 10 bases left in between. CDR3 length: 14 amino acids. Per the germline V gene, CDR1 is SGHAT and CDR2 is FQNNGV. The CDR3 loop reads CASSLEAIRYEQYF. The CDR3 region has the DNA TGTGCCAGCAGCTTAGAGGCTATTAGGTACGAGCAGTACTTC. Drawing the rest from reference TRBV11-2 and TRBJ2-7, the complete variable domain is EAGVAQSPRYKIIEKRQSVAFWCNPISGHATLYWYQQILGQGPKLLIQFQNNGVVDDSQLPKDRFSAERLKGVDSTLKIQPAKLEDSAVYLCASSLEAIRYEQYFGPGTRLTVT.

This chain connects TRBV7-9 to TRBJ2-2; D gene unclear. Per the germline V gene, CDR1 is SEHNR and CDR2 is FQNEAQ (reference sequence). The CDR3 is 13 amino acids. V shed 7 bases and J shed 1 base, with 7 bases lying between them. The CDR3 region has the DNA TGTGCCAGCACGGCGGTGAACACCGGGGAGCTGTTTTTT. Its protein is CASTAVNTGELFF.